A single sample gave rise to the 7 T cell receptor beta chains below, sequenced in a study of T cell responses to AZD1222 COVID-19 vaccine. The table came from immunoSEQ multiplex PCR; TCRdb's copy has only in-frame clones and leaves some out. Here the sample spans around 110,000 clones, roughly 85% being singletons. Specimen: peripheral blood, collected on day 0 of MenACWY control vaccination. These receptors originate from an adult in good health.

This rearrangement joins TRBV5-6 to TRBJ1-2; 11 bases agree with TRBD1. J lost 5 bases, V lost 0 bases, and 3 bases had no gene match. The germline CDR1 and CDR2 sequences are SGHDT and YYEEEE. This CDR3 spans 15 amino acids. The CDR3 spells CASSLGTGGSYGYTF. CDR3 nucleotides: TGTGCCAGCAGCTTGGGGACAGGGGGCTCTTATGGCTACACCTTC. Full variable domain (missing parts from reference TRBV5-6 and TRBJ1-2): DAGVTQSPTHLIKTRGQQVTLRCSPKSGHDTVSWYQQALGQGPQFIFQYYEEEERQRGNFPDRFSGHQFPNYSSELNVNALLLGDSALYLCASSLGTGGSYGYTFGSGTRLTVV.

The chain carries TRBV12-3 or TRBV12-4 and TRBJ1-1; the D gene is possibly TRBD1 (5 bases). The CDR3 covers 9 residues. V was trimmed by 8 bases and J by 11 bases, leaving 9 bases between them. The CDR3 spells CASPGGAFF. DNA of the CDR3: TGTGCCAGCCCGGGGGGGGCTTTCTTT.

The chain employs TRBV28 and TRBJ2-2; D is undetermined. Per germline, CDR1 MDHEN and CDR2 SYDVKM. The V end was cut by 3 bases, the J end by 2 bases, with 10 bases between. The CDR3 extends over 15 amino acids. The CDR3, as DNA: TGTGCCAGCAGTTTTTTTCCTCGAAACACCGGGGAGCTGTTTTTT. This encodes CASSFFPRNTGELFF.

The chain recombines TRBV5-4 with TRBJ2-4; TRBD2 matches 7 bases. The J segment lost 1 base and the V segment lost 3 bases, leaving 10 bases of the junction unmatched. This CDR3 contains 17 residues. Per germline, CDR1 SGHNT and CDR2 YYREEE (reference sequence). CDR3 sequence (DNA): TGTGCCAGCAGCTCGATGGGGGGGGACGGCGCCAAAAACATTCAGTACTTC. It specifies CASSSMGGDGAKNIQYF. Together with reference TRBV5-4 and TRBJ2-4, the CDR3 gives the full variable domain: ETGVTQSPTHLIKTRGQQVTLRCSSQSGHNTVSWYQQALGQGPQFIFQYYREEENGRGNFPPRFSGLQFPNYSSELNVNALELDDSALYLCASSSMGGDGAKNIQYFGAGTRLSVL.

This clone appeared once. The chain combines TRBV5-6 with TRBJ1-2; 7 bases line up with TRBD1. The V and J ends lost 1 base and 1 base, in that order; junction bases with no gene match: 16. The CDR3 loop spans 19 amino acids. From germline, CDR1 is SGHDT and CDR2 YYEEEE. CDR3 coding DNA: TGTGCCAGCAGCTTGTCGGTCCGGGTCCGACAGGGACTTAACTATGGCTACACCTTC. It is translated as CASSLSVRVRQGLNYGYTF.

Within the sample, this clone is medium-sized. This chain joins TRBV3-1 (or the pseudogene TRBV3-2) and TRBJ1-2; unclear D gene. The V and J ends lost 4 bases and 5 bases respectively, with 5 bases between them. The CDR3 has 11 amino acids. Germline CDR1 reads LGHDT; CDR2 reads YNNKEL (reference sequence). The CDR3 DNA reads TGTGCCAGCAGCCCACTGTATGGCTACACCTTC. It encodes CASSPLYGYTF.

The gene calls are TRBV18 and TRBJ1-1; possible D gene TRBD1, 5 bases. Germline V gives CDR1 KGHSH, CDR2 LQKENI. Trimming took off 3 bases at V and 11 bases at J, with 22 bases between the two ends. The length of the CDR3 is 15 residues. This CDR3 reads CASSPRTGLPKLAFF. DNA for the CDR3: TGTGCCAGCTCACCGCGAACAGGCTTGCCGAAGCTGGCTTTCTTT.